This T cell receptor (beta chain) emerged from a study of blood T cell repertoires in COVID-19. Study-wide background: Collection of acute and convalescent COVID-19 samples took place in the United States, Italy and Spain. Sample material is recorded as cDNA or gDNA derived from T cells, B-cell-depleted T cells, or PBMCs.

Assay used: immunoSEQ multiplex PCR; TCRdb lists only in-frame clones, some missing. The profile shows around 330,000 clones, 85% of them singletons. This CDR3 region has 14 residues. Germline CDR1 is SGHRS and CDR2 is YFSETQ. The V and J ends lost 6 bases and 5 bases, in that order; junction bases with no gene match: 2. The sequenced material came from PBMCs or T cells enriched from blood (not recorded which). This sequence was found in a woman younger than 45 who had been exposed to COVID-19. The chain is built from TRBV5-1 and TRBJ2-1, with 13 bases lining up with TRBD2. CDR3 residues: CASKTSGRNNEQFF. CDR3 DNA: TGCGCCAGCAAGACTAGCGGGAGGAACAATGAGCAGTTCTTC.